The 18 T cell receptor beta chains below come from one sample, sequenced in a study of STAT5B mutations in CD4+ large granular lymphocyte leukemia. Here immunoSEQ multiplex PCR was the method, and the copy in TCRdb shows in-frame clones only, minus some. The sample lists about 29,000 clones, roughly 80% occurring once. The sample comprised CD4+ T cells from blood buffy coats. These TCRs come from a human donor in good health.

V gene TRBV4-1 combines with J gene TRBJ2-3; 9 bases agree with TRBD2. The germline V gene has CDR1 MGHRA and CDR2 YSYEKL. The length of the CDR3 is 16 residues. Trimming removed 4 bases from V and 4 bases from J; junction bases left unmatched: 9. DNA of the CDR3: TGCGCCAGCAGCCGGAGGGCGGGGGGGCGCGCAGATACGCAGTATTTT. It codes for CASSRRAGGRADTQYF.

This chain joins TRBV15 and TRBJ1-3, with no clear D. This CDR3 is 15 amino acids long. Germline V gives CDR1 LNHNV, CDR2 YYDKDF (reference sequence). Deletions cut 4 bases from V and 1 base from J, with 11 bases between. CDR3 bases: TGTGCCACCAGCACCGAGACGGCTTCTGGAAACACCATATATTTT. It yields the protein CATSTETASGNTIYF.

V and J are TRBV2 and TRBJ2-5; 7 bases are shared with TRBD1. Germline CDR1 and CDR2: SNHLY and FYNNEI. CDR3 length: 14 residues. V lost 6 bases to trimming and J lost 7 bases; unmatched junction nucleotides: 11. DNA for the CDR3: TGTGCCAGCAGCTCAGTACAGGGGATTGGGACCCAGTACTTC. Translation gives CASSSVQGIGTQYF.

The chain recombines TRBV6-1 with TRBJ2-3; D unclear. Per the germline V gene, CDR1 is MNHNS and CDR2 is SASEGT. Trimming pared 3 bases from V and 1 base from J, leaving 14 bases between. The CDR3 spans 16 residues. The CDR3 bases are TGTGCCAGCAGTGATGACACCACAAAAGGCACAGATACGCAGTATTTT. It is translated as CASSDDTTKGTDTQYF.

This clone was detected only once. The chain couples TRBV6-6 to TRBJ1-1, with D perhaps TRBD1 (6 bases). Germline CDR1 reads MNHNY; CDR2 reads SVGAGI (reference sequence). Trimming removed 5 bases from V and 1 base from J, with 8 bases in between. CDR3 length: 13 residues. The CDR3 spells CASSTGRNTEAFF. The CDR3 nucleotides read TGTGCCAGCAGTACAGGGAGGAACACTGAAGCTTTCTTT.

A single count supports this clone. This chain connects TRBV6-6 to TRBJ2-7; D possibly corresponds to TRBD1 (5 bases). The CDR3 sequence is 16 residues long. From germline, CDR1 is MNHNY and CDR2 SVGAGI (reference sequence). The ends were cut back, 0 bases at V and 5 bases at J, with 17 bases in the middle. The CDR3 coding sequence is TGTGCCAGCAGTTACTCGGTAGGGGCGGCCCCCCACGAGCAGTACTTC. Translation gives CASSYSVGAAPHEQYF.

The V call is TRBV18, the J call TRBJ1-5; D remains ambiguous. This CDR3 region has 16 residues. The V end lost 2 bases, the J end lost 5 bases, and 16 bases lay between the germline ends. CDR1 is KGHSH and CDR2 is LQKENI in the germline V gene. CDR3 protein: CASSPFRRNSDQPQHF. CDR3 DNA: TGTGCCAGCTCACCATTTCGGCGAAATTCGGATCAGCCCCAGCATTTT.

This rearrangement joins TRBV13 to TRBJ2-1; tentative D call: TRBD1 (5 bases). V was shortened by 5 bases and J by 3 bases, with 14 bases between the two germline ends. Germline CDR1 and CDR2: PRHDT and FYEKMQ (reference sequence). This CDR3 contains 15 residues. CDR3 in DNA: TGTGCCAGCAGCCAGGGTCCCCGGCACTACAATGAGCAGTTCTTC. Translation gives CASSQGPRHYNEQFF.

The CDR3 nucleotides are TGTGCCAGCAGTCGGGCGGGCAGCTACGAGCAGTACGTC. Translated, it gives CASSRAGSYEQYV. The rearrangement uses TRBV6-5 and TRBJ2-7; D is possibly TRBD2 (5 bases). The V gene lost 5 bases and the J gene lost 3 bases, with 11 bases spanning the gap. The V gene's germline CDR1 is MNHEY and CDR2 SVGAGI. This CDR3 has 13 amino acids.

This sequence joins TRBV11-3 and TRBJ1-1; TRBD1 aligns across 7 bases. Germline loops: CDR1 SGHNT, CDR2 YENEEA. The J segment lost 8 bases and the V segment lost 5 bases, leaving 5 bases of the junction unmatched. The CDR3 contains 12 residues. DNA of the CDR3: TGTGCCAGCAGCCTAAGGGGACAGGAAGCTTTCTTT. This translates into CASSLRGQEAFF. Based on the CDR3 plus reference TRBV11-3 and TRBJ1-1, the full variable domain is EAGVVQSPRYKIIEKKQPVAFWCNPISGHNTLYWYLQNLGQGPELLIRYENEEAVDDSQLPKDRFSAERLKGVDSTLKIQPAELGDSAVYLCASSLRGQEAFFGQGTRLTVV.

The rearrangement links TRBV11-2 to TRBJ1-1, with D perhaps matching TRBD1 (5 bases). The CDR3 is 12 amino acids. Germline CDR1 is SGHAT and CDR2 is FQNNGV. The V end lost 0 bases, the J end lost 7 bases, and 6 bases lay between the germline ends. The CDR3 coding sequence is TGTGCCAGCAGCTTAGAGACAGATGAAGCTTTCTTT. Protein sequence: CASSLETDEAFF.

This rearrangement joins TRBV28 to TRBJ1-2; D call uncertain. V was cut by 6 bases and J by 4 bases, with 6 bases left in between. The CDR3 sequence is 11 residues long. CDR1 is MDHEN, CDR2 SYDVKM, per germline. The CDR3, as DNA: TGTGCCAGCAGCTCGAGCTATGGCTACACCTTC. The encoded protein is CASSSSYGYTF.

A few counts support this clone. The identical CDR3 is also encoded by other nucleotide sequences in the sample. V gene TRBV10-3 combines with J gene TRBJ1-5; 9 nucleotides match TRBD1. In germline, CDR1 is ENHRY, CDR2 SYGVKD. This CDR3 comprises 14 residues. Trimming removed 11 bases from V and 6 bases from J; junction bases left unmatched: 11. The CDR3 DNA sequence: TGTGCCTCCTCCACCGGGACAGGGAGTCAGCCCCAGCATTTT. It encodes CASSTGTGSQPQHF.

The rearrangement joins TRBV6-4 to TRBJ2-3, with TRBD1 matching over 10 bases. V shed 4 bases and J 5 bases; nucleotides not matched to a gene: 3. The CDR3 runs 14 residues. Germline CDR1 MRHNA, CDR2 SNTAGT. CDR3 DNA: TGTGCCAGCAGTGTTGACAGGGGGCAAGATACGCAGTATTTT. This encodes CASSVDRGQDTQYF.

The chain uses TRBV6-5 and TRBJ1-2; D gene unclear. Per the germline V gene, CDR1 is MNHEY and CDR2 is SVGAGI. The CDR3 is 12 residues long. V shed 4 bases and J shed 6 bases, with 9 bases lying between them. The CDR3 sequence is CASSSLADGYTF. In nucleotides, the CDR3 is TGTGCCAGCAGTTCCCTCGCGGATGGCTACACCTTC.

A few counts support this clone. The V call is TRBV5-5, the J call TRBJ2-5; D is possibly TRBD1 (5 bases). There are 16 residues in the CDR3. Trimming took off 4 bases at V and 0 bases at J, with 16 bases between the two ends. Germline V gene data show CDR1 as SGHKS and CDR2 as YYEKEE (reference sequence). As DNA, the CDR3 is TGTGCCAGCAGCGATCGACAGCCGCGGTACCAAGAGACCCAGTACTTC. It yields the protein CASSDRQPRYQETQYF.

V usage is TRBV7-2 and J usage is TRBJ1-4, with a tentative D call TRBD1 (5 bases). This CDR3 has 15 amino acids. V gave up 5 bases and J gave up 8 bases, with 18 bases separating them. Germline CDR1 and CDR2: SGHTA and FQGNSA. The chain's CDR3 is CASSVGPTGFEKLFF. The CDR3 DNA reads TGTGCCAGCAGCGTCGGGCCTACAGGTTTCGAAAAACTGTTTTTT. The whole variable domain, remainder taken from reference TRBV7-2 and TRBJ1-4, is GAGVSQSPSNKVTEKGKDVELRCDPISGHTALYWYRQSLGQGLEFLIYFQGNSAPDKSGLPSDRFSAERTGGSVSTLTIQRTQQEDSAVYLCASSVGPTGFEKLFFGSGTQLSVL.

This rearrangement joins TRBV28 to TRBJ2-1, with 10 bases that match TRBD2. Germline V gene sequence: CDR1 MDHEN, CDR2 SYDVKM. The V segment lost 2 bases and the J segment 4 bases; nucleotides outside the gene matches: 5. The CDR3 has 16 amino acids. The CDR3 sequence: CASSLNGLAAYNEQFF. CDR3 coding DNA: TGTGCCAGCAGTTTAAATGGACTAGCGGCTTACAATGAGCAGTTCTTC.